This T cell receptor beta chain stems from a study of cytomegalovirus exposure and HLA in healthy donors. General study results and limits: CMV antigen specificity was confirmed in vitro for a few CMV-associated chains. Cytomegalovirus association was listed for approximately 150 TCR beta chains. High sensitivity and specificity were reportedly achieved when the classifier diagnosed cytomegalovirus status.

Regarding this clone: Its antigen is currently unknown.

Some clones are missing from TCRdb's copy, which holds only in-frame ones; the method was immunoSEQ multiplex PCR. Counted here are more than 150,000 clones, approximately 90% occurring once; the ten biggest clones make up approximately 3.1%. Germline V CDR1 and CDR2: SGHTA, FQGNSA. CDR3 length: 16 amino acids. The ends lost 2 bases at V and 1 base at J; junction bases unmatched: 6. Sequences were obtained from PBMCs. This clonotype originated in a man aged 18 to 29 in good health and CMV-seronegative. The chain links TRBV7-2 to TRBJ1-1; 8 bases line up with TRBD1. CDR3 amino acids: CASSLTGGLANTEAFF. In DNA form, the CDR3 reads TGTGCCAGCAGCTTAACAGGGGGGCTTGCGAACACTGAAGCTTTCTTT.